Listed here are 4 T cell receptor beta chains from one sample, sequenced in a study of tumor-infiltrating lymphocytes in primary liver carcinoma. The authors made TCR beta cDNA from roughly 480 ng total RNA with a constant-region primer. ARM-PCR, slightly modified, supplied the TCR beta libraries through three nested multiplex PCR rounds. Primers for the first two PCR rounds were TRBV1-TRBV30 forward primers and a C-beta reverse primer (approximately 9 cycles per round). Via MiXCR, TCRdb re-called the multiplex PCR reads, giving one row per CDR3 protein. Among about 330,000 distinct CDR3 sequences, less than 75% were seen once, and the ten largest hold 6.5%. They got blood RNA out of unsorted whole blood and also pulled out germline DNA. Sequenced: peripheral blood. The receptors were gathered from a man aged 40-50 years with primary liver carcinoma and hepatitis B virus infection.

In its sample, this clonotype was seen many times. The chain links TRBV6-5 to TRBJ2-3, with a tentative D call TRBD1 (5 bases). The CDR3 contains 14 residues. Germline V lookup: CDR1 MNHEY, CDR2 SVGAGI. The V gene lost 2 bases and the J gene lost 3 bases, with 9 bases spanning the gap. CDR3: CASSYDSKTDTQYF. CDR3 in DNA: TGTGCCAGCAGTTACGACAGTAAAACAGATACGCAGTATTTT.

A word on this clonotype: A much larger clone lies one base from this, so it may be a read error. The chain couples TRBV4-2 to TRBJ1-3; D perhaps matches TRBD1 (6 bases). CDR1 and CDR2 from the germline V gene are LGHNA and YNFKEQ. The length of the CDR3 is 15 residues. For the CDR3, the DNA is TGTGCCAGCAGCCAGTCACAGGGCTCTGGAGACACCATATATTTT. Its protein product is CASSQSQGSGDTIYF.

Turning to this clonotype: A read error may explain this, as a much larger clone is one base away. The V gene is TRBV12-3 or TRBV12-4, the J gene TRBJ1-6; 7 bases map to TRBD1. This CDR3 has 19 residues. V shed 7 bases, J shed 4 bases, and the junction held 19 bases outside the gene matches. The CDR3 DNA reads TGTGCCAGCAATTTCCATTACAGGGAAGAGGGGGCTTATAATTCACCCCTCCACTTT. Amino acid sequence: CASNFHYREEGAYNSPLHF.

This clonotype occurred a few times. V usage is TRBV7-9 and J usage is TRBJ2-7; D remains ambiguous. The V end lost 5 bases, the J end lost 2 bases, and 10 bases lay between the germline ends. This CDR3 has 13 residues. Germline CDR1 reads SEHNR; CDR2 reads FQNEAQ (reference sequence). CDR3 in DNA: TGTGCCAGCAGCACCAAGGATCCCTACGAGCAGTACTTC. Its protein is CASSTKDPYEQYF.